Below are 20 T cell receptor beta chains sequenced from a single sample in a study of T cell changes during pregnancy in multiple sclerosis. Repertoires were generated with immunoSEQ multiplex PCR, while TCRdb's copy carries only in-frame clones and drops some. The data show 65,000 to 80,000 clones, around nine tenths seen once. The sequencing used CD4+ T cells from peripheral blood mononuclear cells, collected before pregnancy. The receptor set was obtained from a female donor with multiple sclerosis, enrolled in a pregnancy study.

The J gene is TRBJ1-1, the V gene TRBV28; 8 bases agree with TRBD1. The CDR3 contains 14 residues. Losses at the gene ends were 5 bases for V and 5 bases for J; bases not matched to a gene: 7. Per germline, CDR1 MDHEN and CDR2 SYDVKM. The CDR3 protein is CASSLQGANTEAFF. CDR3 coding DNA: TGTGCCAGCAGTCTCCAGGGGGCCAATACTGAAGCTTTCTTT.

The chain is built from TRBV25-1 and TRBJ1-2, with 8 bases lining up with TRBD1. The J segment lost 7 bases and the V segment lost 6 bases, leaving 10 bases of the junction unmatched. The CDR3 totals 14 residues. CDR1 and CDR2 from the germline V gene are MGHDK and SYGVNS. The CDR3 here is CASREDRGAAGYTF. CDR3 bases: TGTGCCAGCAGGGAAGACAGGGGCGCGGCTGGCTACACCTTC.

The V and J genes are TRBV19 and TRBJ2-1, with 10 positions matching TRBD2. From germline, CDR1 is LNHDA and CDR2 SQIVND (reference sequence). The CDR3 totals 15 residues. The trim removed 4 bases at V and 7 bases at J, leaving 7 bases unmatched. This chain's CDR3 is CASSTTSGIGNEQFF. For the CDR3, the DNA is TGTGCCAGTAGTACTACTAGCGGGATCGGGAATGAGCAGTTCTTC.

The DNA for the CDR3 is TGTGCCAGCAGCTATAGACAGGGTGTTGGTGCTGAAGCTTTCTTT. This sequence encodes CASSYRQGVGAEAFF. The V call is TRBV14, the J call TRBJ1-1; 7 positions agree with TRBD1. The V and J ends lost 5 bases and 6 bases, in that order; junction bases with no gene match: 12. This CDR3 contains 15 residues. Per the germline V gene, CDR1 is SGHDN and CDR2 is FVKESK. Supplemented by reference TRBV14 and TRBJ1-1, the full variable domain reads EAGVTQFPSHSVIEKGQTVTLRCDPISGHDNLYWYRRVMGKEIKFLLHFVKESKQDESGMPNNRFLAERTGGTYSTLKVQPAELEDSGVYFCASSYRQGVGAEAFFGQGTRLTVV.

This rearrangement joins TRBV6-4 to TRBJ2-5; D call uncertain. This CDR3 contains 15 residues. Germline V gene lookup returns CDR1 MRHNA and CDR2 SNTAGT. Trimming removed 0 bases from V and 1 base from J, with 9 bases in between. DNA of the CDR3: TGTGCCAGCAGTGACTCCTGTAGAAGCCAAGAGACCCAGTACTTC. This encodes CASSDSCRSQETQYF.

The chain employs TRBV28 and TRBJ1-4; D gene unclear. This CDR3 region has 15 residues. Per germline, CDR1 MDHEN and CDR2 SYDVKM. V was shortened by 3 bases and J by 6 bases, with 14 bases between the two germline ends. This chain's CDR3 is CASSFREFVYEKLFF. In DNA, the CDR3 is TGTGCCAGCAGTTTTCGGGAATTTGTTTATGAAAAACTGTTTTTT.

The CDR3 protein is CASSIMSGSHHEQYF. The CDR3 DNA reads as TGTGCCAGTAGTATTATGAGCGGGAGCCATCACGAGCAGTACTTC. This chain joins TRBV19 and TRBJ2-7; 8 positions agree with TRBD2. The germline V gene encodes CDR1 LNHDA and CDR2 SQIVND (reference sequence). The J segment lost 5 bases and the V segment lost 3 bases, leaving 9 bases of the junction unmatched. There are 15 residues in the CDR3.

The chain has TRBV5-1 and TRBJ2-7; the match to TRBD1 covers 7 bases. The V and J ends lost 2 bases and 5 bases, in that order; junction bases with no gene match: 4. The CDR3 loop spans 13 amino acids. In germline, CDR1 is SGHRS, CDR2 YFSETQ. CDR3 DNA sequence: TGCGCCAGCAGCTTACAGGGGTTACACGAGCAGTACTTC. Encoded protein: CASSLQGLHEQYF.

The V call is TRBV4-1, the J call TRBJ2-3, with 10 nucleotides matching TRBD2. The CDR3 covers 17 residues. V lost 0 bases, J lost 3 bases, and 6 bases stayed unmatched. Germline V gene lookup returns CDR1 MGHRA and CDR2 YSYEKL. This CDR3 reads CASSQDPAGGPTDTQYF. DNA for the CDR3: TGCGCCAGCAGCCAAGATCCAGCGGGGGGGCCGACAGATACGCAGTATTTT.

CDR3 loop: CASSSRGHSGNTIYF. The CDR3 DNA reads as TGTGCCAGCAGCTCCAGGGGCCACTCTGGAAACACCATATATTTT. The chain carries TRBV5-6 and TRBJ1-3; D is possibly TRBD1 (6 bases). This CDR3 region has 15 residues. V was clipped by 3 bases and J by 0 bases, with 10 bases between them. In germline, CDR1 is SGHDT, CDR2 YYEEEE.

This chain joins TRBV6-5 and TRBJ2-7; possibly TRBD2 for D (5 bases). The ends were cut back, 6 bases at V and 0 bases at J, with 9 bases in the middle. Germline CDR1 is MNHEY and CDR2 is SVGAGI. The CDR3 consists of 13 residues. The CDR3 here is CASSFGDSYEQYF. CDR3 DNA sequence: TGTGCCAGCAGCTTCGGGGACTCCTACGAGCAGTACTTC.

CDR3 protein: CASSLGGGNGQPQHF. The CDR3 DNA is TGTGCCAGCAGCTTGGGGGGGGGCAATGGTCAGCCCCAGCATTTT. This chain joins TRBV5-5 and TRBJ1-5; D is possibly TRBD1 (6 bases). The CDR3 totals 15 residues. Germline CDR1 is SGHKS and CDR2 is YYEKEE (reference sequence). V was clipped by 0 bases and J by 6 bases, with 13 bases between them.

CDR3 sequence reads: CASSEAIRGNYGYTF. CDR3 coding DNA: TGTGCCAGCAGTGAAGCAATCAGGGGTAACTATGGCTACACCTTC. V usage is TRBV6-1 and J usage is TRBJ1-2, with D perhaps matching TRBD1 (6 bases). Germline loops: CDR1 MNHNS, CDR2 SASEGT. The CDR3 runs to 15 residues. V was pared by 0 bases and J by 1 base, with 9 bases between.

The V and J genes are TRBV9 and TRBJ2-7; D not certain. Germline assignment: CDR1 SGDLS and CDR2 YYNGEE. Trimming left V 0 bases short and J 0 bases short, with 7 bases between. The CDR3 has 14 amino acids. Here the CDR3 reads CASSVDPGSYEQYF. CDR3 in DNA: TGTGCCAGCAGCGTAGATCCCGGCTCCTACGAGCAGTACTTC.

The chain uses TRBV7-9 and TRBJ1-1; D is uncertain. CDR3 length: 14 amino acids. Germline assignment: CDR1 SEHNR and CDR2 FQNEAQ (reference sequence). V lost 4 bases to trimming and J lost 1 base, with 10 bases between them. CDR3 DNA sequence: TGTGCCAGCAGCTCCCTAACCTCGAACACTGAAGCTTTCTTT. It translates to CASSSLTSNTEAFF.

The chain recombines TRBV5-6 with TRBJ2-4, with TRBD2 identical over 11 bases. Germline loops: CDR1 SGHDT, CDR2 YYEEEE. The CDR3 is made up of 16 amino acids. V trimming: 2 bases; J trimming: 7 bases; junction bases outside the gene matches: 8. The CDR3 coding sequence is TGTGCCAGCAGCTTAGTGACTAGCGGGGAGAGGAACATTCAGTACTTC. Protein product: CASSLVTSGERNIQYF.

This clone showed up just once. V gene TRBV6-6 combines with J gene TRBJ2-7; 12 bases are a match to TRBD2. The germline CDR1 and CDR2 sequences are MNHNY and SVGAGI (reference sequence). With 5 bases clipped from V and 9 bases from J, the junction kept 5 bases outside the gene matches. The CDR3 consists of 13 residues. Here the CDR3 DNA reads TGTGCCAGCAGTGGACTAGCGGGAAGGGGGCAGTACTTC. Encoded protein: CASSGLAGRGQYF.

The chain links TRBV7-2 to TRBJ2-1; D uncertain. V gave up 4 bases and J gave up 5 bases, with 9 bases separating them. This CDR3 is built from 13 residues. Germline lookup yields CDR1 SGHTA and CDR2 FQGNSA. The CDR3 DNA reads as TGTGCCAGCAGCTCCAGACAAAACAATGAGCAGTTCTTC. Translation: CASSSRQNNEQFF.

The rearrangement links TRBV5-6 to TRBJ2-3; 9 bases match TRBD1. The J segment lost 0 bases and the V segment lost 4 bases, leaving 3 bases of the junction unmatched. In germline, CDR1 is SGHDT, CDR2 YYEEEE. CDR3 size: 15 residues. CDR3 nucleotide sequence: TGTGCCAGCAGCCCGACAGGGGGTAGCACAGATACGCAGTATTTT. Translating gives CASSPTGGSTDTQYF.

The chain carries TRBV19 and TRBJ1-5, with D unresolved. Trimming took 3 bases from V and 0 from J, leaving 6 bases between them. This CDR3 has 14 residues. The germline gives CDR1 LNHDA, CDR2 SQIVND (reference sequence). CDR3 sequence reads: CASSISGSNQPQHF. DNA for the CDR3: TGTGCCAGTAGTATTTCGGGTAGCAATCAGCCCCAGCATTTT.